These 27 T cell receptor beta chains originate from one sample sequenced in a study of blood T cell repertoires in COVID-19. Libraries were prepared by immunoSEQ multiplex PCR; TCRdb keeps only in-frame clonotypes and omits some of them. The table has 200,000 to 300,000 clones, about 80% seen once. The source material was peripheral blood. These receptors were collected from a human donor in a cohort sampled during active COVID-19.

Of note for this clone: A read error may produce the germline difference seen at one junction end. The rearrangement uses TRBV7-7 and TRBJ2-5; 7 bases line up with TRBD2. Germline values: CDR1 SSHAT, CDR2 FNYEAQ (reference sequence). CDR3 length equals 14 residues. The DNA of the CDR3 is TGTGCTAGCAGCTTAGGACTAGACGCGGAGACCCAGTACTTC. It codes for CASSLGLDAETQYF.

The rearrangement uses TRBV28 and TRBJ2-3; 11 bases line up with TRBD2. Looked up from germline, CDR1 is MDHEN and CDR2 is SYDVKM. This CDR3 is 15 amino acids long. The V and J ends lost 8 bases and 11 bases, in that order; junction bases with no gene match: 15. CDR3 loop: CASDGLAGGITQQYF. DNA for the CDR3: TGTGCCAGCGACGGCCTAGCGGGGGGCATCACACAGCAGTATTTT.

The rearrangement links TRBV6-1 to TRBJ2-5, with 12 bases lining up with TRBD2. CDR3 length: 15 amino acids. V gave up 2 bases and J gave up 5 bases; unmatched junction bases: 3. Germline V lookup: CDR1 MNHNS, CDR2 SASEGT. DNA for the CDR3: TGTGCCAGCAGTGAAACTAGCGGGAGGCGGGAGACCCAGTACTTC. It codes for CASSETSGRRETQYF.

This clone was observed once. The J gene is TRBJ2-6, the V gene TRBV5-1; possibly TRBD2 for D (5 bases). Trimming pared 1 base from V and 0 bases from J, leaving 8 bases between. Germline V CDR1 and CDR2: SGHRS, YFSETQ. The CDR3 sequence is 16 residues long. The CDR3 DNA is TGCGCCAGCAGCTTGAACCGGGGCTCTGGGGCCAACGTCCTGACTTTC. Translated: CASSLNRGSGANVLTF.

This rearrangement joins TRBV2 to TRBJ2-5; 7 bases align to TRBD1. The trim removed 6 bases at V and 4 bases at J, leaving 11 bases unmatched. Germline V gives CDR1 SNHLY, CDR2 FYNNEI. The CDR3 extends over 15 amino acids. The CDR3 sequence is CASRRQGLTRETQYF. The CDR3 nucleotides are TGTGCCAGCAGGCGACAGGGTTTAACGCGAGAGACCCAGTACTTC.

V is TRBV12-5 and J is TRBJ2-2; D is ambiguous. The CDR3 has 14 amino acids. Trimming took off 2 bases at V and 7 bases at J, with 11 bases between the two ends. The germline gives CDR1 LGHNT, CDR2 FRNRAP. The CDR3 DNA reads TGTGCTAGTGGTTTGACCACTCCTAGCGGGGAGCTGTTTTTT. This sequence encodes CASGLTTPSGELFF.

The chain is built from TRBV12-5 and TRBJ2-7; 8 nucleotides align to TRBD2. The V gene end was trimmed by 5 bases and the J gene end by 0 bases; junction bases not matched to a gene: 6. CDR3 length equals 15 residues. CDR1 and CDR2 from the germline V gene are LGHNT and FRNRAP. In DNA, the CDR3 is TGTGCTAGTGGTCCCCGAAGCGGGAGCTCCTACGAGCAGTACTTC. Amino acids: CASGPRSGSSYEQYF.

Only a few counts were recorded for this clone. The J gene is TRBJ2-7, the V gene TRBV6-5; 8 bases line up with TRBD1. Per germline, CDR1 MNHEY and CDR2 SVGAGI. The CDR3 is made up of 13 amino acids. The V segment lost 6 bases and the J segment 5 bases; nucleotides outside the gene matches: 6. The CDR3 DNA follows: TGTGCCAGCAGATGGACAGGGTACAACGAGCAGTACTTC. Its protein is CASRWTGYNEQYF.

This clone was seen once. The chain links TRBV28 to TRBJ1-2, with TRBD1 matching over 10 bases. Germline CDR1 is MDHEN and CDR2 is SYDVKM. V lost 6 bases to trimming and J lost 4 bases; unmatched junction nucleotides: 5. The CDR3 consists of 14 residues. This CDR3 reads CASRRQGAPYGYTF. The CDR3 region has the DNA TGTGCCAGCAGGCGACAGGGGGCCCCCTATGGCTACACCTTC.

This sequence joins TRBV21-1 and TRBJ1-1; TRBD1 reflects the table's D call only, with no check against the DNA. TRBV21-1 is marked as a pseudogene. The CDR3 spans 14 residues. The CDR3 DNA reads TGTGCCAGCACCAGACAGGGGGCGCACACTGAAGCTTTCTTT. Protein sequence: CASTRQGAHTEAFF.

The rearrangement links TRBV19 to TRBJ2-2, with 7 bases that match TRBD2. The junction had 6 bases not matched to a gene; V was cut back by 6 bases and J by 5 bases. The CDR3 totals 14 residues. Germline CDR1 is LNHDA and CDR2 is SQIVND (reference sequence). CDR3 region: CASRSRSGTGELFF. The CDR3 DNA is TGTGCCAGTAGATCGCGTAGCGGGACCGGGGAGCTGTTTTTT.

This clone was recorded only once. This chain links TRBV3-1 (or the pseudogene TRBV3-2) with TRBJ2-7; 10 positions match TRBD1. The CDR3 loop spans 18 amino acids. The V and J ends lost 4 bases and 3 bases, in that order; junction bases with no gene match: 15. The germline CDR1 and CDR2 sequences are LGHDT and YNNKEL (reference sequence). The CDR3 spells CASSRWRMSGTGVYEQYF. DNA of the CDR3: TGTGCCAGCAGCCGATGGAGGATGAGTGGGACAGGGGTCTACGAGCAGTACTTC.

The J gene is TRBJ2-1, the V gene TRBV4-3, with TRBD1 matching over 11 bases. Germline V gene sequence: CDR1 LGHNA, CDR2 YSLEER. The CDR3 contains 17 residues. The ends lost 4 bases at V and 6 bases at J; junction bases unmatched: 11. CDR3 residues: CASSRGVGQGDANEQFF. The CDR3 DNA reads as TGCGCCAGCAGCCGGGGAGTGGGACAGGGGGACGCCAATGAGCAGTTCTTC.

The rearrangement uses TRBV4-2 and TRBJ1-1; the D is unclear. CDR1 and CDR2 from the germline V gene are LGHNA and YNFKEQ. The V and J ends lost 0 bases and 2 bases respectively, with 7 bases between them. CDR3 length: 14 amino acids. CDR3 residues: CASSQEGRNTEAFF. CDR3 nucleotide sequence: TGTGCCAGCAGCCAAGAGGGGAGAAACACTGAAGCTTTCTTT.

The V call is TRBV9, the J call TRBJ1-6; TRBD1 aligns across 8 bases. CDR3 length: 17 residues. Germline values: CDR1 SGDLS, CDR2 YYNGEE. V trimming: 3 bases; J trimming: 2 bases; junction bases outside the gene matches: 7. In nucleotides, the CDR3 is TGTGCCAGCAGCGCGGCTCAGGGGGCCACCTATAATTCACCCCTCCACTTT. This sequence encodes CASSAAQGATYNSPLHF. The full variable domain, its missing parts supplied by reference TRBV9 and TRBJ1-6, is DSGVTQTPKHLITATGQRVTLRCSPRSGDLSVYWYQQSLDQGLQFLIQYYNGEERAKGNILERFSAQQFPDLHSELNLSSLELGDSALYFCASSAAQGATYNSPLHFGNGTRLTVT.

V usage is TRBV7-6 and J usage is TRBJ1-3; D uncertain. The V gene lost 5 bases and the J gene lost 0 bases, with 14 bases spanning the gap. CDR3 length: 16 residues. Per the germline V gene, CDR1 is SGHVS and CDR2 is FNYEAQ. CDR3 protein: CASSPPSGSSGNTIYF. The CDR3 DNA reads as TGTGCCAGCAGCCCCCCCTCGGGGAGCTCTGGAAACACCATATATTTT.

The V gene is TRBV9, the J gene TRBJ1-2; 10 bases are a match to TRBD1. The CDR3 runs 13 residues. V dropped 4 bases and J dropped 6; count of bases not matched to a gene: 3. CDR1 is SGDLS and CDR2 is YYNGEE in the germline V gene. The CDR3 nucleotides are TGTGCCAGCAGCCTAGGGACAGGGGATGGCTACACCTTC. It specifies CASSLGTGDGYTF.

The CDR3 spells CASQQLVSTGELFF. CDR3 coding DNA: TGTGCCAGCCAACAGTTGGTATCTACCGGGGAGCTGTTTTTT. The J gene is TRBJ2-2, the V gene TRBV11-2; no clear D gene. The CDR3 is 14 amino acids. Germline CDR1 is SGHAT and CDR2 is FQNNGV. Trimming pared 8 bases from V and 5 bases from J, leaving 15 bases between. Together with reference TRBV11-2 and TRBJ2-2, the CDR3 gives the full variable domain: EAGVAQSPRYKIIEKRQSVAFWCNPISGHATLYWYQQILGQGPKLLIQFQNNGVVDDSQLPKDRFSAERLKGVDSTLKIQPAKLEDSAVYLCASQQLVSTGELFFGEGSRLTVL.

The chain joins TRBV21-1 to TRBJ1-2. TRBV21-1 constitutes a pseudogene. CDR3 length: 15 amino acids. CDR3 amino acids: CASGTDPGANYGYTF. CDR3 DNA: TGTGCCAGCGGTACCGACCCGGGGGCTAACTATGGCTACACCTTC.

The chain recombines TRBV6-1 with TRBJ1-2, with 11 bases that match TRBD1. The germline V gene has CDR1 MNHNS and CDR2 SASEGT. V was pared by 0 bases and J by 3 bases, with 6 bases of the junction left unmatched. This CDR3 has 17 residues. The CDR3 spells CASSEASRTGGYYGYTF. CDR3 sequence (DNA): TGTGCCAGCAGTGAAGCGTCGAGGACAGGGGGCTACTATGGCTACACCTTC.

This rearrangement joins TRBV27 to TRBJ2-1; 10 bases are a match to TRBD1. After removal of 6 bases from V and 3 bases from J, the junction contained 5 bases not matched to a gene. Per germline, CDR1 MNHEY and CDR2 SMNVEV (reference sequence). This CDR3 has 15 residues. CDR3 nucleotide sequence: TGTGCCAGCAGGCGGGGACAGGGGTTCTACAATGAGCAGTTCTTC. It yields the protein CASRRGQGFYNEQFF.

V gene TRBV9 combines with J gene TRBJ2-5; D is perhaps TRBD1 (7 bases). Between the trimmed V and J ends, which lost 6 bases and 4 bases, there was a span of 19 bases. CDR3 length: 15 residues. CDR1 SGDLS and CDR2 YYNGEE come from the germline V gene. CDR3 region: CASTRLAGGGETQYF. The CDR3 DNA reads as TGTGCCAGCACCCGGCTAGCAGGGGGAGGAGAGACCCAGTACTTC.

The CDR3 region has the DNA TGTGCCAGCAGCCTATCGGACAGGGGGTACAATGAGCAGTTCTTC. It yields the protein CASSLSDRGYNEQFF. The J gene is TRBJ2-1, the V gene TRBV7-3, with 10 bases identical to TRBD1. V gave up 5 bases and J gave up 4 bases; unmatched junction bases: 5. This CDR3 comprises 15 residues. Germline lookup yields CDR1 SGHTA and CDR2 FQGTGA.

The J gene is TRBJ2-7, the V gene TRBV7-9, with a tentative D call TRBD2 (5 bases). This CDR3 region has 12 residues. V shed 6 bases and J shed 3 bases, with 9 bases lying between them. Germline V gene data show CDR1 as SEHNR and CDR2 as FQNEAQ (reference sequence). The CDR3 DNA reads TGTGCCAGCAGTTGGGGAGACTACGAGCAGTACTTC. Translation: CASSWGDYEQYF.

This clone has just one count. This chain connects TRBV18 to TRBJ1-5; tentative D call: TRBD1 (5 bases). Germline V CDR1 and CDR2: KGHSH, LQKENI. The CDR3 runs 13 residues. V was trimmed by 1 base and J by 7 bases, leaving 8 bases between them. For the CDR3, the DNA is TGTGCCAGCTCACCACAGGGGAGGCAGCCCCAGCATTTT. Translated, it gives CASSPQGRQPQHF.

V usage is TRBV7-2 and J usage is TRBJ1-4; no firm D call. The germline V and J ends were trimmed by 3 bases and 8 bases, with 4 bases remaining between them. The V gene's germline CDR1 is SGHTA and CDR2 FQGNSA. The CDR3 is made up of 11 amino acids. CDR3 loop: CASSFSEKLFF. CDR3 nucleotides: TGTGCCAGCAGCTTTAGCGAAAAACTGTTTTTT.

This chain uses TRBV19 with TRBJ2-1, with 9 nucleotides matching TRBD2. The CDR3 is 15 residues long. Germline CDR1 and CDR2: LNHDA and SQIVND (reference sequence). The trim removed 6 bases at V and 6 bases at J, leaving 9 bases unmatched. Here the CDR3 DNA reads TGTGCCAGTAGGACGGGACTAGCAGCCCGCAATGAGCAGTTCTTC. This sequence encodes CASRTGLAARNEQFF.